The sequence of this T cell receptor beta chain was determined in a study of cytomegalovirus exposure and HLA in healthy donors. The study's findings and limits: TCR sequences were mostly rare, though some public TCRs occurred in many donors. No immune exposure information besides CMV serostatus was available.

Regarding donors, all were healthy bone marrow donors. In the PCR, 60 Vbeta and 13 Jbeta primers were used. The repertoire was sequenced with immunoSEQ multiplex PCR; TCRdb's copy has only in-frame clones and lacks some. The sample yields about 130,000 clones, 75% to 80% seen once. Trimming took off 0 bases at V and 4 bases at J, with 17 bases between the two ends. CDR1 and CDR2 from the germline V gene are MNHNS and SASEGT. This CDR3 region has 17 residues. Only a few counts were recorded for this clone. Its antigen is not known. This sequence was found in a man younger than 40 in good health and CMV-seronegative. V gene TRBV6-1 combines with J gene TRBJ2-3, with D possibly TRBD1 on 6 matching bases. The specimen was PBMCs. For the CDR3, the DNA is TGTGCCAGCAGTGAAGCTTGGGGGCTCTTGGCCCCAGATACGCAGTATTTT. Translation: CASSEAWGLLAPDTQYF.